A selection of T cell receptor beta chains follows, all from one sample in a study of Ad26.COV2.S vaccination and SARS-CoV-2 variants. The table came from immunoSEQ multiplex PCR; TCRdb's copy has only in-frame clones and leaves some out. The profile covers a few hundred thousand clones, with 92% appearing a single time and less than 2% taken by the ten largest. The material was peripheral blood, obtained in a trial of Ad26.COV2.S vaccine versus placebo. These receptors were obtained from a person aged 18-60 years who received the Ad26.COV2.S COVID-19 vaccine or a placebo. The CDR3 runs from the conserved cysteine through the conserved F or W. The D gene is left open where the match is weak. Size tells how often a clone was seen (once, few, many) or the class of an expanded clone, and some rows leave it out.

clone size,J gene,V gene,D gene,CDR3 protein,CDR3 DNA
NA,TRBJ1-1,TRBV10-1,NA,CASSESRVHEAFF,TGCGCCAGCAGTGAGTCGCGGGTCCATGAAGCTTTCTTT
NA,TRBJ2-2,TRBV27,NA,CASSVGEDTGELFF,TGTGCCAGCAGTGTAGGGGAGGACACCGGGGAGCTGTTTTTT
NA,TRBJ2-5,TRBV7-9,TRBD1,CASSLLPGQQETQYF,TGTGCCAGCAGCCTGTTACCGGGACAGCAAGAGACCCAGTACTTC
NA,TRBJ2-6,TRBV4-3,NA,CASSQDLGSGANVLTF,TGCGCCAGCAGCCAAGATCTCGGGTCTGGGGCCAACGTCCTGACTTTC
NA,TRBJ2-1,TRBV11-3,TRBD2,CASSLGGQRGYNEQFF,TGTGCCAGCAGCTTAGGCGGCCAGCGGGGCTACAATGAGCAGTTCTTC
NA,TRBJ1-2,TRBV27,NA,CASGIRGFNYGYTF,TGTGCCAGCGGTATCAGGGGTTTTAACTATGGCTACACCTTC
NA,TRBJ1-2,TRBV5-8,NA,CASSLVGNYGYTF,TGTGCCAGCAGCTTGGTTGGGAACTATGGCTACACCTTC
once,TRBJ2-2,TRBV3-1/TRBV3-2,NA,CASSGGAPGELFF,TGTGCCAGCAGCGGGGGGGCCCCCGGGGAGCTGTTTTTT
NA,TRBJ1-4,TRBV28,TRBD1,CASSLTGGAEKLFF,TGTGCCAGCAGTTTGACAGGGGGCGCCGAAAAACTGTTTTTT
NA,TRBJ2-5,TRBV18,NA,CASSPGTKETQYF,TGTGCCAGCTCACCAGGGACAAAAGAGACCCAGTACTTC
once,TRBJ1-1,TRBV29-1,NA,CSVLFIFWGMNTEAFF,TGCAGCGTTCTGTTCATATTTTGGGGGATGAACACTGAAGCTTTCTTT
NA,TRBJ1-1,TRBV19,TRBD1,CASSSSQGSYTEAFF,TGTGCCAGTAGTTCTTCACAGGGGAGTTACACTGAAGCTTTCTTT
NA,TRBJ2-1,TRBV7-6,NA,CASSLGSTSSYNEQFF,TGTGCCAGCAGCTTAGGATCTACGAGCTCCTACAATGAGCAGTTCTTC
few,TRBJ1-2,TRBV5-1,NA,CASSLRGDKGLYGYTF,TGCGCCAGCAGCTTGAGGGGTGACAAGGGCCTCTATGGCTACACCTTC
NA,TRBJ2-5,TRBV9,NA,CASSVAGYGGFGETQYF,TGTGCCAGCAGCGTAGCGGGGTATGGGGGGTTTGGAGAGACCCAGTACTTC
NA,TRBJ2-3,TRBV29-1,TRBD2,CSVTGLAGNGRTDTQYF,TGCAGCGTGACGGGACTAGCGGGGAATGGGCGCACAGATACGCAGTATTTT
few,TRBJ2-2,TRBV19,NA,CASSIGGGVNTGELFF,TGTGCCAGTAGTATAGGTGGCGGGGTGAACACCGGGGAGCTGTTTTTT
NA,TRBJ1-2,TRBV7-9,NA,CASSQPGDNYGYTF,TGTGCCAGCAGCCAACCGGGAGACAACTATGGCTACACCTTC
NA,TRBJ2-2,TRBV5-8,NA,CASSLYGEGELFF,TGTGCCAGCAGCTTGTACGGGGAAGGGGAGCTGTTTTTT
once,TRBJ2-5,TRBV7-7,TRBD2,CASSSEIAGGETQYF,TGTGCCAGCAGCTCCGAGATAGCGGGGGGAGAGACCCAGTACTTC
NA,TRBJ2-3,TRBV11-2,NA,CASSQNHIIPDTQYF,TGTGCCAGCAGCCAAAATCATATAATCCCAGATACGCAGTATTTT
NA,TRBJ2-5,TRBV7-7,NA,CASSPTGVKETQYF,TGTGCTAGCAGCCCGACTGGGGTTAAAGAGACCCAGTACTTC
NA,TRBJ1-2,TRBV4-3,NA,CASSQALSGPTYGYTF,TGCGCCAGCAGCCAAGCTCTCAGCGGCCCCACGTATGGCTACACCTTC
NA,TRBJ2-2,TRBV7-9,TRBD2,CASSSVGLANTGELFF,TGTGCCAGCAGCTCCGTGGGACTAGCGAACACCGGGGAGCTGTTTTTT
NA,TRBJ1-2,TRBV4-3,NA,CASSQETGRWDYGYTF,TGCGCCAGCAGCCAAGAGACCGGGCGGTGGGACTATGGCTACACCTTC
NA,TRBJ2-1,TRBV28,NA,CASSFSGLGSYNEQFF,TGTGCCAGCAGTTTCTCGGGGCTAGGGTCCTACAATGAGCAGTTCTTC
NA,TRBJ2-7,TRBV7-2,NA,CASSLEDSSSYEQYF,TGTGCCAGCAGCTTAGAGGACTCAAGCTCCTACGAGCAGTACTTC
NA,TRBJ2-5,TRBV6-2/TRBV6-3,TRBD2,CASSSTGLEPETQYF,TGTGCCAGCAGCTCCACCGGACTAGAACCAGAGACCCAGTACTTC
NA,TRBJ1-1,TRBV19,TRBD1,CASSIPPPGQIQAFF,TGTGCCAGTAGTATCCCACCTCCGGGACAGATACAAGCTTTCTTT
NA,TRBJ1-5,TRBV18,TRBD1,CASSLTRTGLDQPQHF,TGTGCCAGCTCACTAACACGGACAGGGTTAGATCAGCCCCAGCATTTT
NA,TRBJ1-1,TRBV6-1,TRBD1,CASSEAGTGPGTEAFF,TGTGCCAGCAGTGAAGCCGGGACAGGGCCGGGGACTGAAGCTTTCTTT
NA,TRBJ1-5,TRBV9,NA,CASSVAQRNPTGNQPQHF,TGTGCCAGCAGCGTAGCCCAACGTAACCCGACGGGAAATCAGCCCCAGCATTTT
NA,TRBJ2-5,TRBV18,NA,CASSPRRPSEGYF,TGTGCCAGCTCACCACGTCGACCTAGTGAAGGGTACTTC
NA,TRBJ2-7,TRBV7-9,NA,CASSLVGGGRDEQYF,TGTGCCAGCAGCTTAGTAGGAGGGGGCAGGGACGAGCAGTACTTC
NA,TRBJ2-1,TRBV6-2/TRBV6-3,NA,CASSYESANEQFF,TGTGCCAGCAGTTACGAAAGCGCCAATGAGCAGTTCTTC
NA,TRBJ1-4,TRBV28,TRBD1,CASSPQGANEKLFF,TGTGCCAGCAGTCCCCAGGGGGCTAATGAAAAACTGTTTTTT
NA,TRBJ2-7,TRBV3-1/TRBV3-2,NA,CASSPKRHHSYEQYF,TGTGCCAGCAGCCCGAAGCGTCACCACTCCTACGAGCAGTACTTC
NA,TRBJ2-5,TRBV10-2,TRBD1,CASRKGTGAATEETQYF,TGCGCCAGCCGAAAAGGGACAGGGGCCGCGACGGAAGAGACCCAGTACTTC
NA,TRBJ1-1,TRBV5-5,NA,CASSLFKQLNTEAFF,TGTGCCAGCAGCTTGTTTAAACAGTTGAACACTGAAGCTTTCTTT
once,TRBJ2-5,TRBV5-8,NA,CASSFRRGPWAQYF,TGTGCCAGCAGCTTCCGGCGGGGGCCATGGGCCCAGTACTTC
few,TRBJ2-2,TRBV2,NA,CASKLVGPGELFF,TGTGCCAGCAAACTGGTCGGTCCCGGGGAGCTGTTTTTT
NA,TRBJ2-5,TRBV7-2,NA,CASSLDRPSRETQYF,TGTGCCAGCAGCTTAGATAGGCCCAGCCGGGAGACCCAGTACTTC
NA,TRBJ2-7,TRBV6-5,NA,CASRQGGQGIYEQYF,TGTGCCAGCAGGCAAGGAGGTCAGGGAATCTACGAGCAGTACTTC
NA,TRBJ2-1,TRBV27,TRBD2,CASNPRRGGLYNEQFF,TGTGCCAGCAACCCCCGGCGGGGGGGTCTTTACAATGAGCAGTTCTTC
NA,TRBJ2-5,TRBV7-2,NA,CASSYHLGIGAGKTQYF,TGTGCCAGCAGCTACCACCTAGGTATCGGGGCTGGGAAGACCCAGTACTTC
NA,TRBJ1-3,TRBV7-9,NA,CASSLGSASSGNTIYF,TGTGCCAGCAGCTTAGGGTCGGCAAGCTCTGGAAACACCATATATTTT
NA,TRBJ1-6,TRBV19,NA,CASSSRAYYSPLHF,TGTGCCAGTAGTAGTAGGGCCTACTATTCACCCCTCCACTTT
once,TRBJ2-3,TRBV11-2,TRBD2,CASSLVPTSGGPTDTQYF,TGTGCCAGCAGCTTAGTCCCGACTAGCGGGGGGCCCACAGATACGCAGTATTTT
NA,TRBJ1-2,TRBV18,TRBD1,CASSPDRNYGYTF,TGTGCCAGCTCACCGGACAGGAACTATGGCTACACCTTC
NA,TRBJ1-1,TRBV2,TRBD1,CASSRQGAQNTEAFF,TGTGCCAGCAGTAGGCAGGGGGCACAAAACACTGAAGCTTTCTTT
NA,TRBJ2-7,TRBV11-2,TRBD1,CASSLGTGAWEQYF,TGTGCCAGCAGCCTTGGGACAGGGGCCTGGGAGCAGTACTTC
NA,TRBJ2-7,TRBV6-2/TRBV6-3,TRBD1,CASSSTGTGVFDYEQYF,TGTGCCAGCAGCAGCACCGGGACAGGGGTGTTCGACTACGAGCAGTACTTC
NA,TRBJ2-4,TRBV3-1/TRBV3-2,TRBD1,CASSLQTGYLVKNIQYF,TGTGCCAGCAGCCTACAGACAGGGTATTTGGTCAAAAACATTCAGTACTTC
NA,TRBJ2-3,TRBV5-1,TRBD2,CASSPGVSGAADTQYF,TGCGCCAGCAGCCCCGGGGTTAGCGGGGCCGCAGATACGCAGTATTTT